This TCR beta chain was sequenced for a study of T cell responses to AZD1222 COVID-19 vaccine. Study-level results: Vaccination with two AZD1222 doses was followed by a rise in Spike-specific TCR breadth and depth. Seropositive at baseline were only a handful of AZD1222 recipients. Repertoire collection took place solely once the T cell response had peaked.

The CDR3 has 13 amino acids. Trimming took off 2 bases at V and 4 bases at J, with 6 bases between the two ends. CDR1 MRHNA and CDR2 SNTAGT come from the germline V gene. This clone has a handful of counts. Its target is not known. The assay was immunoSEQ multiplex PCR, and TCRdb's table has in-frame clones only and misses some. This sample has about 97,000 clones, with roughly 88% found just once. This clonotype was sampled from an adult in good health. Specimen: peripheral blood, collected on day 0 of AZD1222 vaccination. This chain connects TRBV6-4 to TRBJ1-5; unclear D gene. This CDR3 is CASSDRENQPQHF. As DNA, the CDR3 is TGTGCCAGCAGTGACCGGGAAAATCAGCCCCAGCATTTT.